This T cell receptor beta chain was identified during a study of cytomegalovirus exposure and HLA in healthy donors. V lost 3 bases and J 4 bases, leaving 3 bases between the germline ends. This CDR3 has 11 residues. The germline V gene has CDR1 MDHEN and CDR2 SYDVKM. The PCR made use of 60 Vbeta and 13 Jbeta primers. Assay used: immunoSEQ multiplex PCR; TCRdb lists only in-frame clones, some missing. The sample yields 150,000 to 200,000 clones, 60% to 85% seen once. The specimen sequenced was PBMCs. This receptor was obtained from a female donor in good health and CMV-seronegative. The chain links TRBV28 to TRBJ2-5; no reliable D call. The CDR3 DNA reads TGTGCCAGCAGTTTCCTAGAGACCCAGTACTTC. Amino acids: CASSFLETQYF.